The 16 T cell receptor beta chains in this list originate from one sample, sequenced in a study of T cells in Graves' hyperthyroidism and ophthalmopathy. TCR beta CDR3 region amplification was performed from RNA transcripts. First-round RT-PCR targeting the TCR CDR3 was performed with the HTBI primer set. TCRdb reprocessed the multiplex PCR reads with MiXCR, giving one entry per CDR3 protein. The sample has about 400,000 distinct CDR3 sequences, around 14% seen once. Material for sequencing was blood. All receptors derive from a woman aged 25 to 39 with Graves' hyperthyroidism.

This clonotype was recorded many times. The CDR3 DNA sequence: TGTGCCAGCAGTCCTACGAACACCGGGGAGCTGTTTTTT. It specifies CASSPTNTGELFF. The rearrangement joins TRBV12-3 or TRBV12-4 to TRBJ2-2, with D hard to call. V lost 5 bases and J 0 bases, leaving 4 bases between the germline ends. This CDR3 is 13 amino acids long.

The chain carries TRBV10-3 and TRBJ1-1, with 8 bases fitting TRBD1. In germline, CDR1 is ENHRY, CDR2 SYGVKD. The CDR3 loop spans 13 amino acids. Trimming cost V 11 bases and J 3 bases; bases outside gene matches: 8. CDR3 residues: CAGRKTGDTEAFF. In nucleotides, the CDR3 is TGTGCCGGACGTAAGACAGGGGACACTGAAGCTTTCTTT.

The chain recombines TRBV19 with TRBJ2-3, with no clear D. The CDR3 length is 13 residues. V dropped 5 bases and J dropped 0 bases, with 6 bases sitting between them. Germline V gene data show CDR1 as LNHDA and CDR2 as SQIVND (reference sequence). DNA for the CDR3: TGTGCCAGTAGTGTAACTAGCACAGATACGCAGTATTTT. Translation gives CASSVTSTDTQYF.

The sample holds many counts of this clonotype. This chain links TRBV19 with TRBJ1-1, with D perhaps matching TRBD1 (5 bases). Germline V gene lookup returns CDR1 LNHDA and CDR2 SQIVND (reference sequence). Trimming pared 6 bases from V and 4 bases from J, leaving 15 bases between. There are 14 residues in the CDR3. CDR3 nucleotide sequence: TGTGCCAGTAGGATAACCGGGGGGGGCACTGAAGCTTTCTTT. Protein sequence: CASRITGGGTEAFF.

The chain links TRBV6-9 to TRBJ2-7, with 7 bases that match TRBD1. The ends lost 3 bases at V and 1 base at J; junction bases unmatched: 6. Germline V gene lookup returns CDR1 MNHGY and CDR2 SVAAGI. The CDR3 is made up of 15 amino acids. CDR3 DNA: TGTGCCAGCAGTTACACCCAGGGGGTATCCTACGAGCAGTACTTC. As protein: CASSYTQGVSYEQYF.

This clonotype showed up just a few times. V and J are TRBV2 and TRBJ2-3; D uncertain. Germline V gene lookup returns CDR1 SNHLY and CDR2 FYNNEI. This CDR3 has 16 residues. V lost 6 bases and J lost 2, with 18 bases in between. CDR3 bases: TGTGCCAGCAGACAATACCGGACCCCCCCCACAGATACGCAGTATTTT. Protein: CASRQYRTPPTDTQYF. Looking up the rest from reference TRBV2 and TRBJ2-3 gives the full variable domain: EPEVTQTPSHQVTQMGQEVILRCVPISNHLYFYWYRQILGQKVEFLVSFYNNEISEKSEIFDDQFSVERPDGSNFTLKIRSTKLEDSAMYFCASRQYRTPPTDTQYFGPGTRLTVL.

This clonotype was observed a few times. The chain couples TRBV6-2 or TRBV6-3 to TRBJ1-1, with no clear D. CDR3 size: 13 residues. V lost 2 bases to trimming and J lost 11 bases, with 15 bases between them. CDR1 and CDR2 from the germline V gene are MNHEY and SVGEGT. CDR3 region: CASSYPGQPEAFF. The CDR3, as DNA: TGTGCCAGCAGTTACCCTGGGCAGCCGGAGGCTTTCTTT.

The chain joins TRBV29-1 to TRBJ2-7; a weak D match, TRBD1 (6 bases). Germline CDR1 and CDR2: SQVTM and ANQGSEA. V was trimmed by 5 bases and J by 7 bases, leaving 18 bases between them. This CDR3 spans 13 amino acids. The CDR3 bases are TGCAGCGTTCTGTGGGACAACCTGGTGGAGCAGTACTTC. Translating it yields CSVLWDNLVEQYF.

This chain links TRBV11-2 with TRBJ2-7; 8 nucleotides line up with TRBD2. J gave up 3 bases and V 2 bases, and 9 bases lay outside the gene matches. The germline V gene encodes CDR1 SGHAT and CDR2 FQNNGV. This CDR3 has 16 residues. CDR3 DNA: TGTGCCAGCAGCTTAAGAGCCGCACTAGCGGACTACGAGCAGTACTTC. Amino acid sequence: CASSLRAALADYEQYF.

As concerns this clonotype: This may be a read error, as it is one base from a much larger clone. The chain uses TRBV27 and TRBJ2-3; D gene unclear. The CDR3 is 11 residues long. Germline CDR1 MNHEY, CDR2 SMNVEV (reference sequence). The CDR3 nucleotides are TGTGCCAGCAGTTTTCTAGATATGCAGTATTTT. It specifies CASSFLDMQYF.

This clonotype was seen many times. The rearrangement uses TRBV2 and TRBJ1-6; D call uncertain. This CDR3 comprises 13 residues. Trimming cost V 6 bases and J 8 bases, with 11 bases left between them. Germline lookup yields CDR1 SNHLY and CDR2 FYNNEI. The CDR3 reads CASSEERDSPLHF. CDR3 nucleotides: TGTGCCAGCAGCGAGGAACGGGATTCACCCCTCCACTTT.

This clonotype was recorded at least ten times. The chain joins TRBV6-1 to TRBJ2-5; D unresolved. CDR3 size: 12 residues. V lost 6 bases and J 0 bases, leaving 5 bases between the germline ends. The germline CDR1 and CDR2 sequences are MNHNS and SASEGT. CDR3: CASRGYQETQYF. The CDR3 DNA reads TGTGCCAGCAGGGGGTACCAAGAGACCCAGTACTTC.

The chain recombines TRBV7-2 with TRBJ1-3, with 8 bases fitting TRBD1. CDR1 is SGHTA, CDR2 FQGNSA, per germline. Germline trimming cut 0 bases from V and 4 bases from J; bases unmatched to any gene: 2. The CDR3 sequence is 15 residues long. CDR3 in amino acids: CASSLAQGAGNTIYF. In DNA form, the CDR3 reads TGTGCCAGCAGCTTAGCCCAGGGGGCAGGAAACACCATATATTTT. The full variable domain, in which reference TRBV7-2 and TRBJ1-3 provide the parts outside the CDR3, is GAGVSQSPSNKVTEKGKDVELRCDPISGHTALYWYRQSLGQGLEFLIYFQGNSAPDKSGLPSDRFSAERTGGSVSTLTIQRTQQEDSAVYLCASSLAQGAGNTIYFGEGSWLTVV.

The chain links TRBV28 to TRBJ2-1, with 12 bases aligning to TRBD2. Germline loops: CDR1 MDHEN, CDR2 SYDVKM. V trimming: 6 bases; J trimming: 8 bases; junction bases outside the gene matches: 5. This CDR3 region has 14 residues. This CDR3 is CASRTSGSEDEQFF. As DNA, the CDR3 is TGTGCCAGCAGGACTAGCGGGAGTGAGGATGAGCAGTTCTTC.

This clonotype has only a few counts. The rearrangement uses TRBV19 and TRBJ2-1; possibly TRBD1 or TRBD2 for D (5 bases each). CDR1 LNHDA and CDR2 SQIVND come from the germline V gene (reference sequence). The CDR3 length is 12 residues. V shed 7 bases and J shed 9 bases, with 13 bases lying between them. The DNA of the CDR3 is TGTGCCAGTACTCAGGGTCGGGGTGAGCAGTTCTTC. Protein product: CASTQGRGEQFF. Full variable domain (remainder filled in from reference TRBV19 and TRBJ2-1): DGGITQSPKYLFRKEGQNVTLSCEQNLNHDAMYWYRQDPGQGLRLIYYSQIVNDFQKGDIAEGYSVSREKKESFPLTVTSAQKNPTAFYLCASTQGRGEQFFGPGTRLTVL.

This clonotype showed up just once. This chain uses TRBV6-1 with TRBJ1-2; 8 bases line up with TRBD1. J was trimmed by 4 bases and V by 6 bases; bases with no gene match: 7. From germline, CDR1 is MNHNS and CDR2 SASEGT. There are 14 residues in the CDR3. The CDR3 DNA reads as TGTGCCAGCAGGCGGCAGGGGGCGGTCTATGGCTACACCTTC. It translates to CASRRQGAVYGYTF.